One T cell receptor (beta chain) is described in this entry. Antigen unknown. Donors had no recently reported acute infections or vaccinations and were HIV-negative. All the donors were Caucasian adults who lived in Nashville, Tennessee. This sample is part of a study of shared clonotypes between healthy human individuals. Notes on the study in general: Only blood samples were collected, and tissue repertoires likely differ.

Profiling relied on immunoSEQ multiplex PCR, and the TCRdb table lists in-frame clones only, not all of them. The sample consists of 2 million or so clones, around 95% of them appearing once. The germline V gene encodes CDR1 GTSNPN and CDR2 SVGIG (reference sequence). V was shortened by 2 bases and J by 7 bases, with 14 bases between the two germline ends. CDR3 length equals 13 residues. The chain carries TRBV30 and TRBJ1-1; TRBD1 might be the D (6 bases). The receptor comes from a man between 18 and 29 years old in good health. What was sequenced was naive CD4+ T cells sorted from blood. Subset specified: CD45RA+ positively selected. The CDR3 loop is CAWSLQGFSEAFF. The CDR3 DNA reads as TGTGCCTGGAGTCTACAGGGCTTCAGTGAAGCTTTCTTT. Supplemented by reference TRBV30 and TRBJ1-1, the full variable domain reads SQTIHQWPATLVQPVGSPLSLECTVEGTSNPNLYWYRQAAGRGLQLLFYSVGIGQISSEVPQNLSASRPQDRQFILSSKKLLLSDSGFYLCAWSLQGFSEAFFGQGTRLTVV.